The T cell receptor (beta chain) described here comes from a study of shared T cell receptors in the human thymus. Only in-frame clones appear in the TCRdb table, and some are missing; sequencing was by immunoSEQ multiplex PCR. The table includes 640,000 or so clones, around 87% detected once. This CDR3 region has 15 residues. CDR1 MGHRA and CDR2 YSYEKL come from the germline V gene. V lost 0 bases and J lost 3; bases outside the gene matches: 3. In addition, the sample was reused for a study of human thymus T cells. From that paper: Those donating were healthy Finnish infants in corrective surgery for congenital heart defects.

The sequence was obtained from a boy in the first two years of life with a congenital heart defect. The chain links TRBV4-1 to TRBJ2-5, with 8 nucleotides matching TRBD2. The sequenced sample consisted of thymocytes. DNA of the CDR3: TGCGCCAGCAGCCAAGAGATTAGCGGGGAAGAGACCCAGTACTTC. It specifies CASSQEISGEETQYF.